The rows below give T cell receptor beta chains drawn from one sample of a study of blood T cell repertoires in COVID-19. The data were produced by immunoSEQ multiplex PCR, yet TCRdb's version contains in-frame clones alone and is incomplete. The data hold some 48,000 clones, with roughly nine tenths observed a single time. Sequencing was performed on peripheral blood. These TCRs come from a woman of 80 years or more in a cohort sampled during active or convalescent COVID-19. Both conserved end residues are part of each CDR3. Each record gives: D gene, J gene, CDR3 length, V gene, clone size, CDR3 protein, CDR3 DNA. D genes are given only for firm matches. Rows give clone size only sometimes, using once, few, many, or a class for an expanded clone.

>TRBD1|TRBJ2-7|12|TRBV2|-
CASKGQAYEQYF
TGTGCCAGCAAGGGACAGGCCTACGAGCAGTACTTC
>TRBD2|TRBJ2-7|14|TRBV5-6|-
CASSSTGGNYEQYF
TGTGCCAGCAGCTCCACGGGAGGGAACTACGAGCAGTACTTC
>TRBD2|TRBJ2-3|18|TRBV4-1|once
CASSQDRGSGGNTDTQYF
TGCGCCAGCAGCCAAGATCGAGGTAGCGGGGGGAACACAGATACGCAGTATTTT
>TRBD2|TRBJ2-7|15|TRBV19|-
CASSIETSGRDEQYF
TGTGCCAGTAGTATAGAAACTAGCGGCCGTGACGAGCAGTACTTC
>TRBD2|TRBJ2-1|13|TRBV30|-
CAWRAGVGNEQFF
TGTGCCTGGAGAGCGGGAGTAGGCAATGAGCAGTTCTTC
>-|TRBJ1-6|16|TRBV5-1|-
CASSLDSPRTNSPLHF
TGCGCCAGCAGCTTAGACAGCCCCCGGACTAATTCACCCCTCCACTTT
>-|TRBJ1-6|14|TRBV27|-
CASTYGRGNSPLHF
TGTGCCAGCACCTACGGCAGGGGCAATTCACCCCTCCACTTT
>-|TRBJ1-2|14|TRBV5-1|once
CASSLDRAIYGYTF
TGCGCCAGCAGCTTGGACAGGGCTATCTATGGCTACACCTTC
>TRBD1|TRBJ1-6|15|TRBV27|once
CASSLKGARNSPLHF
TGTGCCAGCAGTTTAAAGGGGGCACGTAATTCACCCCTCCACTTT
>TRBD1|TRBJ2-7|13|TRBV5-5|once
CASLGQPDYEQYF
TGTGCCAGCCTGGGACAGCCAGACTACGAGCAGTACTTC
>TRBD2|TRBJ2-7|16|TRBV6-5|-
CASSYSTSGSSYEQYF
TGTGCCAGCAGTTACTCGACTAGCGGAAGCTCCTACGAGCAGTACTTC
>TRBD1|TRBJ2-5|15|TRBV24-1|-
CATSDPQGAGETQYF
TGTGCCACCAGTGACCCTCAGGGGGCGGGAGAGACCCAGTACTTC
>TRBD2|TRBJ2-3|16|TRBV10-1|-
CASSEDPGLAFSTQYF
TGCGCCAGCAGTGAGGACCCGGGACTAGCGTTTAGTACGCAGTATTTT
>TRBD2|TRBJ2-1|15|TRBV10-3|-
CAISESGGYYNEQFF
TGTGCCATCAGTGAGTCCGGGGGGTACTACAATGAGCAGTTCTTC
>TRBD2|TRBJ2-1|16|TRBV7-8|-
CASSLAASGRANEQFF
TGTGCCAGCAGCTTAGCCGCTAGCGGGCGGGCCAATGAGCAGTTCTTC
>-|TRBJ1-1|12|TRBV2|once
CAKTTGSTEAFF
TGTGCCAAAACGACAGGATCTACTGAAGCTTTCTTT
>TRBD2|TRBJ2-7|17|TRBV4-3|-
CASSQVRTSGRPHEQYF
TGCGCCAGCAGCCAAGTCCGGACTAGCGGGAGGCCCCACGAGCAGTACTTC
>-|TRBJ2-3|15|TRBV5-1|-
CASSLDRVGTDTQYF
TGCGCCAGCAGCTTGGACAGGGTCGGAACAGATACGCAGTATTTT
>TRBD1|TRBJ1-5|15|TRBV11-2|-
CASSLNRGSNQPQHF
TGTGCCAGCAGCTTAAACAGGGGTAGCAATCAGCCCCAGCATTTT
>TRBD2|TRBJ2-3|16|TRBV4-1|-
CASSPHSGAPTDTQYF
TGCGCCAGCAGCCCACATAGCGGGGCTCCCACAGATACGCAGTATTTT
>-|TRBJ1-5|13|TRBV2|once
CASSWAPNQPQHF
TGTGCCAGCAGTTGGGCCCCCAATCAGCCCCAGCATTTT
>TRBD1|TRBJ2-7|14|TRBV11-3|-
CASSVNRGSAEQYF
TGTGCCAGCAGCGTGAACAGGGGGTCCGCCGAGCAGTACTTC
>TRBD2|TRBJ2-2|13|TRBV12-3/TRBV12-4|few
CASSSGRTGELFF
TGTGCCAGCAGTAGCGGGAGAACCGGGGAGCTGTTTTTT
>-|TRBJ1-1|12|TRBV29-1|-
CSVSRKNTEAFF
TGCAGCGTATCGCGGAAGAACACTGAAGCTTTCTTT
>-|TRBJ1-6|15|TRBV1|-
CTSSQSRQGSSPLHF
TGCACCAGCAGCCAATCGCGACAGGGGAGCTCACCCCTCCACTTT
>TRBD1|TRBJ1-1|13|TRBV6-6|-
CASGSGGTTEAFF
TGTGCCAGCGGTTCAGGGGGGACCACTGAAGCTTTCTTT
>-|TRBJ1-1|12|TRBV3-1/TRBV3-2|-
CASSSVDTEAFF
TGTGCCAGCAGCTCGGTGGACACTGAAGCTTTCTTT
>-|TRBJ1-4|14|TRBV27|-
CASSLVGMSEKLFF
TGTGCCAGCAGTTTAGTCGGGATGAGTGAAAAACTGTTTTTT
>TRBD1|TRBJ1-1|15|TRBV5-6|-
CASSRKGTGETEAFF
TGTGCCAGCAGCCGAAAGGGGACAGGGGAAACTGAAGCTTTCTTT
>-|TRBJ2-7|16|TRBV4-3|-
CASSQEAHSRAYEQYF
TGCGCCAGCAGCCAAGAAGCGCATAGTCGGGCCTACGAGCAGTACTTC
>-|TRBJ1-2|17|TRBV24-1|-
CATSDQSRRQRFYGYTF
TGTGCCACCAGTGACCAGTCCCGACGACAGAGGTTCTATGGCTACACCTTC
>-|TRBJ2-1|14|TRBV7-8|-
CASSRGGRGNEQFF
TGTGCCAGCAGCCGAGGGGGAAGGGGCAATGAGCAGTTCTTC
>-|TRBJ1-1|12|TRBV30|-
CAWSVRGTEAFF
TGTGCCTGGAGTGTACGGGGGACTGAAGCTTTCTTT
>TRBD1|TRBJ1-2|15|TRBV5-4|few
CASSSSGGVVYGYTF
TGTGCCAGCAGCTCTTCAGGGGGCGTTGTCTATGGCTACACCTTC
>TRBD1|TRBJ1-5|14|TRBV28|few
CASTSGTANQPQHF
TGTGCCAGCACCAGTGGGACAGCTAATCAGCCCCAGCATTTT
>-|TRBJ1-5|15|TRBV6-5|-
CASRQGSAGNQPQHF
TGTGCCAGCAGACAGGGCTCTGCTGGGAATCAGCCCCAGCATTTT
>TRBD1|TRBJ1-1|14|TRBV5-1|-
CASSLQGDNTEAFF
TGCGCCAGCAGCTTGCAGGGGGATAACACTGAAGCTTTCTTT
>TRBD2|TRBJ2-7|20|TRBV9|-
CASSVDRGLAGGPGSYEQYF
TGTGCCAGCAGCGTAGATCGGGGACTAGCGGGAGGCCCAGGTTCCTACGAGCAGTACTTC
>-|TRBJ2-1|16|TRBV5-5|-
CASSTEGVRLSNEQFF
TGTGCCAGCAGCACCGAGGGGGTTCGGCTATCCAATGAGCAGTTCTTC
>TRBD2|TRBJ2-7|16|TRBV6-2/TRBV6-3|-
CASSYDPSGSSYEQYF
TGTGCCAGCAGTTACGACCCTAGCGGAAGCTCCTACGAGCAGTACTTC
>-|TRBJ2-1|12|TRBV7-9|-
CASSRGRSEQFF
TGTGCCAGCAGCCGCGGGCGTAGTGAGCAGTTCTTC
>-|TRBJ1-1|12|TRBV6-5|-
CASSPVNTEAFF
TGTGCCAGCAGCCCGGTGAACACTGAAGCTTTCTTT
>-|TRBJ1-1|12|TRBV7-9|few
CASSFGGTGAFF
TGTGCCAGCAGCTTTGGCGGGACTGGGGCTTTCTTT
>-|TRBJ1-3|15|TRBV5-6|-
CASSSYGGARDTIYF
TGTGCCAGCAGCTCCTATGGGGGCGCGAGAGACACCATATATTTT
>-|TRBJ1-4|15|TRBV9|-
CASSVFEGLNEKLFF
TGTGCCAGCAGCGTATTCGAGGGTCTTAATGAAAAACTGTTTTTT
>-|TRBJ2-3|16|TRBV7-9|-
CASSFVSGRPTDTQYF
TGTGCCAGCAGCTTCGTATCGGGGAGACCTACGGATACGCAGTATTTT
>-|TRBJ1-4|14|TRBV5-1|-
CASTEGRVDEKLFF
TGCGCCAGCACCGAGGGGAGGGTGGATGAAAAACTGTTTTTT
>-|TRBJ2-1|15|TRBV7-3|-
CASAPWAGVYNEQFF
TGTGCCAGCGCCCCGTGGGCCGGGGTATACAATGAGCAGTTCTTC
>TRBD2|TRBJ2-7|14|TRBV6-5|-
CASSRTSGSYEQYF
TGTGCCAGCAGTCGGACTAGCGGATCCTACGAGCAGTACTTC
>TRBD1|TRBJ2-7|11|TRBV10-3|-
CAIGTGYEQYF
TGTGCCATCGGGACAGGGTACGAGCAGTACTTC
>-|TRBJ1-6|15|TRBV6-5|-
CASSTMDSYNSPLHF
TGTGCCAGCAGTACCATGGACAGCTATAATTCACCCCTCCACTTT
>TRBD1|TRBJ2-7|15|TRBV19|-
CATSGTGFFSYEQYF
TGTGCCACCTCCGGGACAGGGTTTTTTTCCTACGAGCAGTACTTC
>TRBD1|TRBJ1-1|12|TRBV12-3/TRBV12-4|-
CASSPTGLEAFF
TGTGCCAGCAGCCCGACAGGGTTAGAAGCTTTCTTT
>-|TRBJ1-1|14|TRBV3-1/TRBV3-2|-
CASSQGGQYTEAFF
TGTGCCAGCAGCCAAGGTGGACAGTACACTGAAGCTTTCTTT
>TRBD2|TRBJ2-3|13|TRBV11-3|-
CASSSREGNTQYF
TGTGCCAGCAGCTCCAGGGAGGGGAATACGCAGTATTTT